The rows below give T cell receptor beta chains drawn from one sample of a study of T cells in Graves' hyperthyroidism and ophthalmopathy. Using its own MiXCR run on the multiplex PCR reads, TCRdb lists one record per CDR3 protein. The sample contains some 600,000 distinct CDR3 sequences, around 14% of which appear only once. Material for sequencing was blood. The receptors originated from a woman between 25 and 40 years old with Graves' hyperthyroidism that later progressed to Graves' ophthalmopathy. CDR3s include the opening cysteine and the closing phenylalanine or tryptophan. A D gene is named only where the DNA matches it firmly. Clone size, where shown, is once, few, many, or a class for clones that have expanded.

CDR3aa: CASRRGTANYEQYF; CDR3nt: TGTGCCAGCAGGAGGGGGACCGCCAACTACGAGCAGTACTTC; d_gene: -; v_gene: TRBV12-3/TRBV12-4; j_gene: TRBJ2-7; abundance: many
CDR3aa: CASGLVDSRQPQHF; CDR3nt: TGTGCTAGTGGTTTGGTAGACAGCCGGCAGCCCCAGCATTTT; d_gene: -; v_gene: TRBV12-5; j_gene: TRBJ1-5; abundance: many
CDR3aa: CATKEQGDNQPQHF; CDR3nt: TGTGCCACCAAGGAGCAGGGGGACAATCAGCCCCAGCATTTT; d_gene: TRBD1; v_gene: TRBV27; j_gene: TRBJ1-5; abundance: -
CDR3aa: CASSPGQGRTNYGYTF; CDR3nt: TGTGCCAGCTCACCAGGGCAGGGCCGCACTAACTATGGCTACACCTTC; d_gene: -; v_gene: TRBV18; j_gene: TRBJ1-2; abundance: few
CDR3aa: CSVLDKAKNIQYF; CDR3nt: TGCAGCGTGTTGGACAAAGCCAAAAACATTCAGTACTTC; d_gene: -; v_gene: TRBV29-1; j_gene: TRBJ2-4; abundance: many
CDR3aa: CASRDRESGYTF; CDR3nt: TGTGCCAGCAGGGACAGGGAAAGCGGCTACACCTTC; d_gene: TRBD1; v_gene: TRBV28; j_gene: TRBJ1-2; abundance: many
CDR3aa: CASSEQGGTGSYEQYF; CDR3nt: TGTGCCAGCAGTGAACAGGGCGGGACAGGGTCCTACGAGCAGTACTTC; d_gene: TRBD1; v_gene: TRBV25-1; j_gene: TRBJ2-7; abundance: many
CDR3aa: CASSPLAGEQETQYF; CDR3nt: TGTGCCAGCAGCCCTCTGGCGGGGGAACAAGAGACCCAGTACTTC; d_gene: TRBD2; v_gene: TRBV3-1; j_gene: TRBJ2-5; abundance: -
CDR3aa: CASSIGGGGGQPQHF; CDR3nt: TGTGCCAGTAGTATTGGGGGAGGAGGCGGTCAGCCCCAGCATTTT; d_gene: -; v_gene: TRBV19; j_gene: TRBJ1-5; abundance: -
CDR3aa: CASSVGSAGGGYTF; CDR3nt: TGTGCCAGCAGCGTAGGTTCGGCAGGGGGGGGCTACACCTTC; d_gene: TRBD1; v_gene: TRBV9; j_gene: TRBJ1-2; abundance: -
CDR3aa: CASSTRTATPYNSPLHF; CDR3nt: TGTGCCAGTAGTACTAGGACAGCGACTCCCTATAATTCACCCCTCCACTTT; d_gene: -; v_gene: TRBV19; j_gene: TRBJ1-6; abundance: many
CDR3aa: CASSLSRSTEAFF; CDR3nt: TGTGCCAGCAGCTTGTCACGATCGACTGAAGCTTTCTTT; d_gene: -; v_gene: TRBV7-8; j_gene: TRBJ1-1; abundance: -
CDR3aa: CASSLISPGEQYF; CDR3nt: TGCGCCAGCAGCTTGATTTCGCCAGGAGAGCAGTACTTC; d_gene: -; v_gene: TRBV5-1; j_gene: TRBJ2-7; abundance: -
CDR3aa: CAWNEDSPLHF; CDR3nt: TGTGCCTGGAACGAGGATTCACCCCTCCACTTT; d_gene: -; v_gene: TRBV30; j_gene: TRBJ1-6; abundance: many
CDR3aa: CASSPPGGLGLGQYF; CDR3nt: TGTGCCAGCAGCCCCCCCGGGGGATTAGGGTTAGGGCAGTACTTC; d_gene: -; v_gene: TRBV11-2; j_gene: TRBJ2-7; abundance: -
CDR3aa: CASSPILAGGKNEQFF; CDR3nt: TGTGCCAGCTCACCGATACTAGCGGGAGGGAAAAATGAGCAGTTCTTC; d_gene: TRBD2; v_gene: TRBV18; j_gene: TRBJ2-1; abundance: many
CDR3aa: CASSASGTGVEQYF; CDR3nt: TGTGCCAGCAGCGCCTCCGGGACAGGGGTCGAGCAGTACTTC; d_gene: TRBD1; v_gene: TRBV7-3; j_gene: TRBJ2-7; abundance: few
CDR3aa: CASSGDVFYEQYF; CDR3nt: TGTGCCAGCAGCGGGGACGTCTTCTACGAGCAGTACTTC; d_gene: -; v_gene: TRBV11-2; j_gene: TRBJ2-7; abundance: many
CDR3aa: CASRKSGSTDTQYF; CDR3nt: TGTGCCAGTCGTAAGAGTGGTAGCACAGATACGCAGTATTTT; d_gene: -; v_gene: TRBV19; j_gene: TRBJ2-3; abundance: many
CDR3aa: CTGAGTHCYEQYF; CDR3nt: TGTACAGGAGCCGGGACTCACTGCTACGAGCAGTACTTC; d_gene: -; v_gene: TRBV12-3/TRBV12-4; j_gene: TRBJ2-7; abundance: many
CDR3aa: CASSSRQFMNTEAFF; CDR3nt: TGTGCCAGCAGCAGCCGACAGTTTATGAACACTGAAGCTTTCTTT; d_gene: -; v_gene: TRBV5-4; j_gene: TRBJ1-1; abundance: -
CDR3aa: CASRAYRDGGHETQYF; CDR3nt: TGTGCCAGCAGAGCCTACCGGGACGGAGGACATGAGACCCAGTACTTC; d_gene: -; v_gene: TRBV6-1; j_gene: TRBJ2-5; abundance: many
CDR3aa: CATATELATGYF; CDR3nt: TGTGCAACGGCGACGGAACTGGCGACGGGGTACTTC; d_gene: -; v_gene: TRBV2; j_gene: TRBJ2-5; abundance: many
CDR3aa: CATQFGGRNEQFF; CDR3nt: TGTGCCACCCAGTTCGGAGGGAGGAATGAGCAGTTCTTC; d_gene: -; v_gene: TRBV6-1; j_gene: TRBJ2-1; abundance: many
CDR3aa: CASSRAAGSGYTF; CDR3nt: TGTGCCAGCAGTAGGGCGGCGGGCTCTGGCTACACCTTC; d_gene: -; v_gene: TRBV12-3/TRBV12-4; j_gene: TRBJ1-2; abundance: many
CDR3aa: CASSSVGGGGYTF; CDR3nt: TGTGCCAGCAGCTCCGTTGGGGGTGGCGGCTACACCTTC; d_gene: -; v_gene: TRBV7-6; j_gene: TRBJ1-2; abundance: many
CDR3aa: CAWGKSGTPYEQYF; CDR3nt: TGTGCCTGGGGTAAAAGCGGCACCCCCTACGAGCAGTACTTC; d_gene: -; v_gene: TRBV30; j_gene: TRBJ2-7; abundance: many
CDR3aa: CASSQDNGQPQHF; CDR3nt: TGTGCCAGCAGCCAAGATAATGGACAGCCCCAGCATTTT; d_gene: -; v_gene: TRBV3-1; j_gene: TRBJ1-5; abundance: many
CDR3aa: CASSLYNGATQQETQYF; CDR3nt: TGTGCCAGCAGTTTATATAACGGGGCCACCCAACAAGAGACCCAGTACTTC; d_gene: -; v_gene: TRBV27; j_gene: TRBJ2-5; abundance: many
CDR3aa: CASKKAANYGYTF; CDR3nt: TGTGCCAGTAAAAAGGCCGCCAACTATGGCTACACCTTC; d_gene: -; v_gene: TRBV19; j_gene: TRBJ1-2; abundance: many
CDR3aa: CASSVFDSSYEQYF; CDR3nt: TGTGCCAGCAGCGTATTCGACAGCTCCTACGAGCAGTACTTC; d_gene: -; v_gene: TRBV9; j_gene: TRBJ2-7; abundance: few
CDR3aa: CASSLGGNGNTEAFF; CDR3nt: TGTGCCAGCAGTTTAGGTGGGAACGGGAACACTGAAGCTTTCTTT; d_gene: -; v_gene: TRBV27; j_gene: TRBJ1-1; abundance: many
CDR3aa: CASSLRDSGANVLTF; CDR3nt: TGTGCCAGCAGTTTAAGGGACTCTGGGGCCAACGTCCTGACTTTC; d_gene: -; v_gene: TRBV12-3/TRBV12-4; j_gene: TRBJ2-6; abundance: many
CDR3aa: CASSLERRSRSYNEQFF; CDR3nt: TGTGCCAGCAGCTTAGAGAGAAGGAGCCGCTCCTACAATGAGCAGTTCTTC; d_gene: -; v_gene: TRBV11-1; j_gene: TRBJ2-1; abundance: many
CDR3aa: CASSLSVTDTQYF; CDR3nt: TGTGCCAGCAGCTTATCTGTCACAGATACGCAGTATTTT; d_gene: -; v_gene: TRBV7-9; j_gene: TRBJ2-3; abundance: -
CDR3aa: CASSFQDTQYF; CDR3nt: TGTGCCAGCAGTTTCCAAGATACGCAGTATTTT; d_gene: -; v_gene: TRBV12-3/TRBV12-4; j_gene: TRBJ2-3; abundance: many